This note documents a single TCR beta chain sequence. Its matching antigen is unknown. This specimen belongs to a study of T cells after yellow fever vaccination. CDR3 size: 15 residues. TCRdb re-derived calls from the 5' RACE reads in MiXCR, one entry per CDR3 protein. Among 200,000 to 300,000 distinct CDR3 sequences listed, 10% to 15% were seen once. Whole-study findings and limits: A limited proportion of clonotypes was detected within both the CD4 and CD8 compartments.

The chain links TRBV21-1 to TRBJ2-3. TRBV21-1 is assigned pseudogene status. This clonotype originated in a man aged 25 to 45 who received the YFV17D yellow fever vaccine. The sample was CD4+ T cells sorted from PBMCs, taken 45 days after the yellow fever booster vaccination. Written as DNA, the CDR3 is TGTGCCAGCAGCACAAAGCGGGGTTTCACAGATACGCAGTATTTT. Its protein is CASSTKRGFTDTQYF.